This T cell receptor (beta chain) was captured in a study of cytomegalovirus exposure and HLA in healthy donors. Turning to the study itself: Most donors, 70% to 85% of a few hundred genotyped, fell in the Caucasian-associated ancestry cluster. Overall study results and limits: Judged likely to be a sequencing artifact was a cluster of highly shared sequence variants. In a later analysis, CMV-associated beta chains were mostly HLA-associated, it appeared.

The sample holds one count of this clone. Its antigen is currently unknown. The primer mix had 60 Vbeta and 13 Jbeta primers. The data were produced by immunoSEQ multiplex PCR, yet TCRdb's version contains in-frame clones alone and is incomplete. The sample lists about 130,000 clones, around two thirds occurring once. Germline-derived CDR1 and CDR2 are DFQATT and SNEGSKA (reference sequence). Trimming stripped 6 bases from V and 0 bases from J, with 5 bases between. The CDR3 runs 11 residues. The chain uses TRBV20-1 and TRBJ1-1, with D unresolved. The sequenced sample was PBMCs. This TCR derives from a human donor in good health. The CDR3 here is CSAPMNTEAFF. The CDR3 DNA follows: TGCAGTGCGCCTATGAACACTGAAGCTTTCTTT.